Listed below are T cell receptor beta chains from one sample, sequenced in a study of identical twins. TCRdb re-derived calls from the 5' RACE reads in MiXCR, one entry per CDR3 protein. The table has some 270,000 distinct CDR3 sequences, about 8.5% seen once. These data also featured in a second study, about yellow fever vaccine responses in identical twins.

Sequencing used CD8+ T cells sorted from blood. These receptors originate from a woman aged 18-29 years in good health. Both conserved end residues are part of each CDR3. D genes are given only for firm matches. Part of the rows lack a size; the others show once, few, many or a class for expanded clones.

v_call	j_call	clone_size	cdr3_length	d_call	cdr3_aa	cdr3_nt
TRBV12-3/TRBV12-4	TRBJ2-3	NA	16	TRBD2	CASSLGGGAEGDTQYF	TGTGCCAGCAGTTTGGGCGGGGGGGCCGAGGGAGATACGCAGTATTTT
TRBV7-9	TRBJ2-5	many	14	NA	CASSSPTTKETQYF	TGTGCCAGCAGCTCTCCAACTACAAAGGAGACCCAGTACTTC
TRBV4-3	TRBJ2-7	many	15	TRBD2	CASSHGTSGTYEQYF	TGCGCCAGCAGCCACGGGACTAGCGGGACCTACGAGCAGTACTTC
TRBV4-2	TRBJ2-7	NA	18	TRBD2	CASSQDLEREGISYEQYF	TGTGCCAGCAGCCAAGATCTCGAGCGGGAGGGTATATCCTACGAGCAGTACTTC
TRBV27	TRBJ2-7	NA	14	NA	CASSLSNNMHEQYF	TGTGCCAGCAGTTTATCGAATAATATGCACGAGCAGTACTTC
TRBV29-1	TRBJ1-1	NA	14	NA	CSVPPTRANTEAFF	TGCAGCGTGCCACCGACTCGGGCAAACACTGAAGCTTTCTTT
TRBV20-1	TRBJ2-1	NA	16	NA	CSARDDVESSYNEQFF	TGCAGTGCTAGAGATGATGTGGAAAGTTCCTACAATGAGCAGTTCTTC
TRBV12-3/TRBV12-4	TRBJ2-2	many	16	NA	CASSHKAGLNTGELFF	TGTGCCAGCAGCCATAAGGCGGGGCTGAACACCGGGGAGCTGTTTTTT
TRBV6-5	TRBJ2-3	NA	13	NA	CASSYSGPGTQYF	TGTGCCAGCAGTTACTCGGGGCCAGGTACGCAGTATTTT
TRBV7-9	TRBJ2-3	NA	15	NA	CASSQRPDNTDTQYF	TGTGCCAGCAGCCAAAGGCCGGACAATACAGATACGCAGTATTTT
TRBV4-2	TRBJ2-1	NA	19	TRBD2	CASSQDPVAGGRTYNEQFF	TGTGCCAGCAGCCAAGATCCAGTAGCGGGGGGGCGGACCTACAATGAGCAGTTCTTC
TRBV7-9	TRBJ2-1	few	15	NA	CASSLNLGGDNEQFF	TGTGCCAGCAGCTTAAACCTAGGCGGGGACAATGAGCAGTTCTTC
TRBV14	TRBJ2-3	many	17	TRBD2	CASSQVGAGAFSDTQYF	TGTGCCAGCAGCCAAGTGGGAGCGGGGGCCTTTTCGGATACGCAGTATTTT
TRBV4-2	TRBJ1-1	NA	14	NA	CASSQDAGSTEAFF	TGTGCCAGCAGCCAAGATGCCGGGAGCACTGAAGCTTTCTTT
TRBV27	TRBJ2-3	few	15	TRBD2	CASRSGGTTTDTQYF	TGTGCCAGCAGAAGCGGGGGGACTACCACAGATACGCAGTATTTT
TRBV4-3	TRBJ2-1	NA	14	NA	CASSQDGYWDEQFF	TGCGCCAGCAGCCAAGATGGCTATTGGGATGAGCAGTTCTTC
TRBV6-1	TRBJ2-1	few	16	TRBD2	CASSDELAGGRNEQFF	TGTGCCAGCAGTGACGAACTAGCGGGGGGGCGGAATGAGCAGTTCTTC
TRBV27	TRBJ2-7	many	14	TRBD1	CASSNTDRLYEQYF	TGTGCCAGCAGTAATACGGACAGGTTATACGAGCAGTACTTC
TRBV14	TRBJ2-4	few	16	TRBD1	CASSQAPTGQRNIQYF	TGTGCCAGCAGCCAAGCCCCGACAGGGCAGAGAAACATTCAGTACTTC
TRBV6-5	TRBJ2-1	few	13	NA	CAAGYEGYNEQFF	TGTGCCGCGGGTTACGAGGGGTACAATGAGCAGTTCTTC
TRBV7-6	TRBJ1-4	few	15	NA	CASSPRDTPIGKLFF	TGTGCCAGCAGCCCCCGGGACACCCCCATTGGAAAACTGTTTTTT
TRBV5-1	TRBJ2-1	many	11	NA	CASSLPREQFF	TGCGCCAGCAGCTTGCCTCGCGAGCAGTTCTTC
TRBV6-5	TRBJ2-7	many	12	NA	CASIGGYNEQYF	TGTGCCAGCATAGGCGGGTACAACGAGCAGTACTTC
TRBV7-9	TRBJ2-7	few	14	NA	CASSLVGGEPEQYF	TGTGCCAGCAGCTTAGTCGGCGGTGAGCCCGAGCAGTACTTC
TRBV2	TRBJ2-1	NA	16	TRBD2	CASSVSGKRGGNEQFF	TGTGCCAGCAGTGTTTCAGGAAAGCGGGGCGGCAATGAGCAGTTCTTC
TRBV10-3	TRBJ2-1	many	19	TRBD2	CAISGFALAGGLSYNEQFF	TGTGCCATCAGTGGATTCGCCCTAGCGGGGGGGCTGTCCTACAATGAGCAGTTCTTC
TRBV27	TRBJ2-7	NA	15	TRBD1	CASSLTFGTAHEQYF	TGTGCCAGCAGTCTAACCTTCGGGACAGCCCACGAGCAGTACTTC
TRBV4-3	TRBJ2-7	many	17	TRBD2	CASSFRRGGRSSYEQYF	TGCGCCAGCAGCTTCCGACGAGGCGGGAGGAGCTCCTACGAGCAGTACTTC
TRBV24-1	TRBJ2-5	few	15	TRBD1	CATSDRYRGRGTQYF	TGTGCCACCAGTGATCGATACAGGGGGCGAGGGACCCAGTACTTC
TRBV6-4	TRBJ2-3	few	15	NA	CASSPEGGSTDTQYF	TGTGCCAGCAGCCCCGAGGGGGGAAGCACAGATACGCAGTATTTT
TRBV20-1	TRBJ1-6	few	13	NA	CSARAHDNPQVHF	TGCAGTGCTAGAGCCCATGACAACCCCCAAGTCCACTTT
TRBV29-1	TRBJ2-7	many	13	NA	CSVEDENSYEQYF	TGCAGCGTTGAAGATGAGAACTCCTACGAGCAGTACTTC
TRBV7-9	TRBJ2-7	few	16	TRBD2	CASSSRVSGSTYEQYF	TGTGCCAGCAGCTCCCGAGTTAGCGGGAGTACCTACGAGCAGTACTTC
TRBV25-1	TRBJ2-6	many	15	NA	CASSTLDSGANVLTF	TGTGCCAGCAGTACGTTGGACTCTGGGGCCAACGTCCTGACTTTC
TRBV24-1	TRBJ2-7	NA	13	NA	CATSDSAWGEQYF	TGTGCCACCAGTGATTCCGCTTGGGGCGAGCAGTACTTC
TRBV3-1	TRBJ1-1	many	15	TRBD1	CASSLPGTVNTEAFF	TGTGCCAGCAGCCTCCCCGGGACAGTGAACACTGAAGCTTTCTTT
TRBV20-1	TRBJ2-7	few	16	TRBD2	CSARDIYGTSGGEQYF	TGCAGTGCTAGAGATATCTATGGGACTAGCGGTGGCGAGCAGTACTTC
TRBV20-1	TRBJ1-4	few	14	NA	CSAPEDATNEKLFF	TGCAGTGCCCCGGAAGACGCGACTAATGAAAAACTGTTTTTT
TRBV20-1	TRBJ2-3	many	14	TRBD2	CSARLADRTDTQYF	TGCAGTGCTAGACTAGCGGACCGCACAGATACGCAGTATTTT
TRBV5-1	TRBJ1-5	NA	15	NA	CASSLAPDSNQPQHF	TGCGCCAGCAGCTTGGCCCCGGATAGCAATCAGCCCCAGCATTTT
TRBV7-2	TRBJ2-7	few	15	NA	CASSPAPGPQIEQYF	TGTGCCAGCAGCCCGGCTCCGGGACCCCAGATCGAGCAGTACTTC
TRBV5-1	TRBJ2-7	many	15	NA	CASSARGGSKDEQYF	TGCGCCAGCAGCGCCCGTGGCGGTTCCAAGGACGAGCAGTACTTC
TRBV29-1	TRBJ2-1	many	14	TRBD1	CSVLSPDRGYEQFF	TGCAGCGTCCTGAGCCCCGACAGGGGCTATGAGCAGTTCTTC
TRBV27	TRBJ2-5	many	14	NA	CASSPVMGLNGQYF	TGTGCCAGCAGTCCCGTTATGGGGCTGAACGGCCAGTACTTC
TRBV27	TRBJ2-7	many	16	NA	CASSHQRGLPGYEQYF	TGTGCCAGCAGTCACCAGCGCGGACTCCCGGGGTACGAGCAGTACTTC
TRBV7-6	TRBJ2-3	NA	16	NA	CASSLSMGFSTDTQYF	TGTGCCAGCAGCTTATCCATGGGGTTCTCCACAGATACGCAGTATTTT
TRBV7-2	TRBJ2-3	many	15	TRBD2	CASSLSGGATDTQYF	TGTGCCAGCAGCCTTAGCGGGGGGGCCACAGATACGCAGTATTTT
TRBV15	TRBJ2-2	NA	13	NA	CATRGLDTGELFF	TGTGCCACCAGGGGGCTAGACACCGGGGAGCTGTTTTTT
TRBV11-2	TRBJ2-5	many	14	NA	CASSFKLSEETQYF	TGTGCCAGCAGCTTTAAACTTTCCGAAGAGACCCAGTACTTC
TRBV7-9	TRBJ2-1	many	12	NA	CAPLRVYNEQFF	TGTGCGCCACTCCGGGTCTACAATGAGCAGTTCTTC
TRBV3-1	TRBJ2-3	few	16	TRBD2	CASSLVSGRFSDTQYF	TGTGCCAGCAGCCTTGTAAGCGGGAGGTTTTCGGATACGCAGTATTTT
TRBV21-1	TRBJ2-1	few	13	NA	CASRTLDRNEQFF	TGTGCCAGCAGAACGTTAGACAGAAATGAGCAGTTCTTC
TRBV28	TRBJ2-1	NA	13	NA	CASSFSLDNEQFF	TGTGCCAGCAGTTTTTCCCTAGACAATGAGCAGTTCTTC